This paragraph covers one T cell receptor beta chain sequence. Its antigen is currently unknown. This CDR3 comprises 17 residues. Trimming removed 3 bases from V and 0 bases from J; junction bases left unmatched: 8. Germline CDR1 reads SGHNT; CDR2 reads YYREEE (reference sequence). This sample was included in a study of OX40 agonist ivuxolimab in advanced cancers. Regarding the study as a whole: Among the lowest peripheral clonal expansion occurred in 0.1-3.0 mg/kg partial responders. Also present in some nonresponders was a low level of normalized T-cell clonal expansion.

Measured with immunoSEQ multiplex PCR; TCRdb has only the in-frame clones, and not every one. Found here are approximately 23,000 clones, roughly four fifths of them singletons; the top ten hold over 50%. This clonotype originated in an adult with an advanced solid tumor such as melanoma, head and neck, liver or kidney cancer. This specimen consisted of CD4+ or CD8+ T cells sorted from blood, obtained in a trial of the OX40 agonist ivuxolimab. V is TRBV5-4 and J is TRBJ2-7; TRBD1 agrees at 11 bases. In DNA, the CDR3 is TGTGCCAGCAGCTCCGGGACAGGGGGTCTTAGCTCCTACGAGCAGTACTTC. This sequence encodes CASSSGTGGLSSYEQYF. Supplemented by reference TRBV5-4 and TRBJ2-7, the full variable domain reads ETGVTQSPTHLIKTRGQQVTLRCSSQSGHNTVSWYQQALGQGPQFIFQYYREEENGRGNFPPRFSGLQFPNYSSELNVNALELDDSALYLCASSSGTGGLSSYEQYFGPGTRLTVT.